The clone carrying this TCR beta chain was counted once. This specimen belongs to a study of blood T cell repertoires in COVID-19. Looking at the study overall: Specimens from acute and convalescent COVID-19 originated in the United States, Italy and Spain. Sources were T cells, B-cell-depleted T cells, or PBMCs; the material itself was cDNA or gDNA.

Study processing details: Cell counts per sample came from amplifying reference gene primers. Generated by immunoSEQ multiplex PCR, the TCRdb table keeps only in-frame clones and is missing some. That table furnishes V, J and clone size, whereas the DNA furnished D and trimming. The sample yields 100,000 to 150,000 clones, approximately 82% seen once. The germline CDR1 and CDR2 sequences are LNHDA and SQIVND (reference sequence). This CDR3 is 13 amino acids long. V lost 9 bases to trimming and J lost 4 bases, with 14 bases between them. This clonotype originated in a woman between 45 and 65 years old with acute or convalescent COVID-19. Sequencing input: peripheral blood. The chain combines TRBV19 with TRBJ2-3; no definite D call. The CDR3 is CASRRSGADTQYF. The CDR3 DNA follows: TGTGCCAGCCGCCGATCCGGTGCAGATACGCAGTATTTT.